This TCR beta chain comes out of a study of blood T cell repertoires in COVID-19. For the study at large: The origin of the acute and convalescent COVID-19 samples was the United States, Italy and Spain. T cells, B-cell-depleted T cells, or PBMCs provided the cDNA or gDNA that served as material.

Original processing notes: By means of reference gene primer amplification, nucleated cell counts were estimated. TCRdb's table, derived via immunoSEQ multiplex PCR, lists solely in-frame clones and lacks some. V, J and clone size were drawn from that table, and D and trimming were deduced from the DNA. Seen here are about 100,000 clones, 70% to 90% observed once, and the top ten hold 5%. Source material: peripheral blood. The clonotype was recovered from a human donor in a cohort sampled during active COVID-19.

The CDR3 DNA sequence: TGTGCCAGCAGCTTGGTGCCTAGCGGGCCGGATACGCAGTATTTT. Translating it yields CASSLVPSGPDTQYF. This chain links TRBV5-4 with TRBJ2-3; 8 bases agree with TRBD2. This CDR3 is 15 amino acids long. Germline V lookup: CDR1 SGHNT, CDR2 YYREEE (reference sequence). V gave up 0 bases and J gave up 6 bases; unmatched junction bases: 6.